This TCR beta chain was recovered during a study of cytomegalovirus exposure and HLA in healthy donors. Study-level background: The study placed 80% to 90% of its approximately 400 genotyped donors in the Caucasian-associated ancestry cluster. Study-level points and caveats: TRBV6-2, TRBV6-3 and some other V segments were excluded as indistinguishable.

Vbeta (60) and Jbeta (13) primers were used in the PCR. Using immunoSEQ multiplex PCR, the repertoire was profiled, and TCRdb retains in-frame clones only, with some absent. This sample carries about 180,000 clones, over 75% of them seen once, and the ten largest clones take roughly 0.5%. Unrecorded immune exposure was likely among donors, who were nominally healthy when sampled. The germline CDR1 and CDR2 sequences are GTSNPN and SVGIG (reference sequence). The CDR3 spans 18 residues. The V gene end was trimmed by 3 bases and the J gene end by 5 bases; junction bases not matched to a gene: 12. Points on this clone: Its antigen is unidentified.

The sample comprised PBMCs. The rearrangement uses TRBV30 and TRBJ2-5, with TRBD2 matching over 16 bases. The TCR sequence derives from a woman in her fifties or sixties in good health and CMV-seronegative. The CDR3: CAWRRRTPGLAGGETQYF. CDR3 coding DNA: TGTGCCTGGAGGAGGCGGACCCCGGGACTAGCGGGAGGGGAGACCCAGTACTTC.